This TCR beta chain was profiled in a study of shared clonotypes between healthy human individuals. About the research overall: Three plates were used per donor for CD4 naive, three for CD4 memory, two for CD8 naive and one for CD8 memory.

TCRdb's copy holds only in-frame clones and misses some; the assay was immunoSEQ multiplex PCR. The table includes some 2.1 million clones, roughly 95% detected once. The V end lost 0 bases, the J end lost 1 base, and 9 bases lay between the germline ends. CDR3 length equals 15 residues. Germline V gene data show CDR1 as MNHEY and CDR2 as SVGAGI. Study results and caveats: Among the subsets, naive ones generally showed larger estimated richness than memory ones. Clonotypes shared by all four donors outscored non-shared clonotypes in generation probability.

On this clone itself: What it recognizes is unknown.

As defined, naive CD8 cells were CD45RO-negative and positively selected for CCR7, with terminally differentiated effector memory CD45RA+ cells excluded. The TCR originated in a man between 18 and 35 years old in good health. Sequencing was carried out using naive CD8+ T cells sorted from blood. The V gene is TRBV6-5, the J gene TRBJ1-1; TRBD1 is a possible D gene (5 bases). In DNA, the CDR3 is TGTGCCAGCAGTTACTCAGGGGAGGAGAACACTGAAGCTTTCTTT. Protein product: CASSYSGEENTEAFF.